Below, 3 T cell receptor beta chains from the same sample are listed, as sequenced in a study of shared clonotypes between healthy human individuals. Clones were read by immunoSEQ multiplex PCR, and TCRdb kept only the in-frame ones, dropping some. Of 1.4 million or so clones listed, just under 99% are singletons. Sequenced input: naive CD4+ T cells sorted from blood. Specified subset: CD45RA+ positively selected. These TCRs come from a man aged 25 to 45 in good health.

V and J are TRBV19 and TRBJ1-4; D gene uncertain. Germline values: CDR1 LNHDA, CDR2 SQIVND (reference sequence). The length of the CDR3 is 16 residues. V lost 5 bases to trimming and J lost 8 bases, with 21 bases between them. CDR3 coding DNA: TGTGCCAGTAGTCCGCCACATGGGCGAGTATTCGAAAAACTGTTTTTT. Translating gives CASSPPHGRVFEKLFF.

The V gene is TRBV9, the J gene TRBJ2-3; TRBD1 matches at 8 bases. The J segment lost 4 bases and the V segment lost 1 base, leaving 2 bases of the junction unmatched. From germline, CDR1 is SGDLS and CDR2 YYNGEE. The CDR3 sequence is 14 residues long. The CDR3 DNA follows: TGTGCCAGCAGCGTACAGGGGGCCCCAGATACGCAGTATTTT. Its translation: CASSVQGAPDTQYF.

The rearrangement joins TRBV5-6 to TRBJ1-2; no clear D. Trimming took 3 bases from V and 8 from J, leaving 17 bases between them. CDR3 length equals 14 residues. Per germline, CDR1 SGHDT and CDR2 YYEEEE. In DNA, the CDR3 is TGTGCCAGCAGCTCACTTGGCCCCCTCGGAGGCTACACCTTC. Protein: CASSSLGPLGGYTF.